A single sample is the source of the 17 T cell receptor beta chains below, sequenced in a study of T cell responses to AZD1222 COVID-19 vaccine. The protocol was immunoSEQ multiplex PCR, while the TCRdb copy is restricted to in-frame clones and leaves out a portion. In the table there are 20,000 to 30,000 clones, 88% of which are singletons. The sequences come from peripheral blood, collected 28 days after the second AZD1222 dose. The receptors derive from an adult who received the AZD1222 COVID-19 vaccine.

This CDR3 reads CASSIEQGWGNQPQHF. The CDR3 DNA follows: TGTGCCAGTAGTATAGAGCAGGGATGGGGCAATCAGCCCCAGCATTTT. This sequence joins TRBV19 and TRBJ1-5, with D possibly TRBD1 on 5 matching bases. Per germline, CDR1 LNHDA and CDR2 SQIVND (reference sequence). The CDR3 sequence is 16 residues long. Trimming cost V 0 bases and J 2 bases, with 11 bases left between them. Drawing the rest from reference TRBV19 and TRBJ1-5, the complete variable domain is DGGITQSPKYLFRKEGQNVTLSCEQNLNHDAMYWYRQDPGQGLRLIYYSQIVNDFQKGDIAEGYSVSREKKESFPLTVTSAQKNPTAFYLCASSIEQGWGNQPQHFGDGTRLSIL.

The chain recombines TRBV5-8 with TRBJ2-7, with D tentatively TRBD1 (6 bases). The CDR3 has 12 amino acids. V lost 4 bases, J lost 4 bases, and 9 bases lay in between. CDR1 and CDR2 from the germline V gene are SGHTS and YDEGEE. CDR3 nucleotides: TGTGCCAGCAGCAAGGACAGATACGAGCAGTACTTC. It specifies CASSKDRYEQYF.

V usage is TRBV24-1 and J usage is TRBJ2-7, with D unclear. Between the trimmed V and J ends, which lost 6 bases and 2 bases, there was a span of 4 bases. The CDR3 contains 11 residues. The germline V gene encodes CDR1 KGHDR and CDR2 SFDVKD. For the CDR3, the DNA is TGTGCCACCAGTCGGGCCTACGAGCAGTACTTC. This encodes CATSRAYEQYF.

The chain has TRBV4-3 and TRBJ1-1; D is undetermined. This CDR3 has 13 amino acids. The V and J ends lost 0 bases and 6 bases respectively, with 8 bases between them. Looked up from germline, CDR1 is LGHNA and CDR2 is YSLEER. Here the CDR3 reads CASSQDRRAEAFF. Written as DNA, the CDR3 is TGCGCCAGCAGCCAAGATAGGAGAGCTGAAGCTTTCTTT.

The V gene is TRBV5-6, the J gene TRBJ2-1, with TRBD1 identical over 10 bases. This CDR3 has 15 amino acids. The ends lost 0 bases at V and 8 bases at J; junction bases unmatched: 5. Germline CDR1 SGHDT, CDR2 YYEEEE. CDR3: CASSLGPGQGYEQFF. DNA for the CDR3: TGTGCCAGCAGCTTGGGGCCGGGACAGGGGTATGAGCAGTTCTTC.

This rearrangement joins TRBV10-3 to TRBJ2-7, with D possibly being TRBD1 (6 bases). The CDR3 is 14 residues long. Germline V CDR1 and CDR2: ENHRY, SYGVKD. The ends were cut back, 4 bases at V and 0 bases at J, with 10 bases in the middle. In DNA form, the CDR3 reads TGTGCCATCAGTGGACAGGATAGCTCCTACGAGCAGTACTTC. This translates into CAISGQDSSYEQYF.

The rearrangement links TRBV7-2 to TRBJ1-2; TRBD1 agrees at 9 bases. This CDR3 has 14 amino acids. V lost 5 bases, J lost 6 bases, and 7 bases stayed unmatched. Germline CDR1 reads SGHTA; CDR2 reads FQGNSA. CDR3 in DNA: TGTGCCAGCAGCGGTCGGGACAGGGTCCATGGCTACACCTTC. It translates to CASSGRDRVHGYTF.

The CDR3, as DNA: TGTGCCAGCAGCACCAGCGGGTGGGAGCAGTACTTC. Translation gives CASSTSGWEQYF. V usage is TRBV3-1 (or the pseudogene TRBV3-2) and J usage is TRBJ2-7, with a tentative D call TRBD2 (6 bases). The CDR3 contains 12 residues. V lost 5 bases and J 7 bases, leaving 12 bases between the germline ends. Germline CDR1 reads LGHDT; CDR2 reads YNNKEL (reference sequence).

The chain recombines TRBV6-2 or TRBV6-3 with TRBJ2-3; 7 bases are a match to TRBD1. Trimming took 2 bases from V and 2 from J; bases not matched to a gene: 4. The CDR3 covers 15 residues. Per the germline V gene, CDR1 is MNHEY and CDR2 is SVGEGT. The CDR3 region is CASSYGTVSTDTQYF. In DNA form, the CDR3 reads TGTGCCAGCAGTTACGGGACAGTTTCCACAGATACGCAGTATTTT.

The J gene is TRBJ2-2, the V gene TRBV9; tentatively, D is TRBD2 (5 bases). The germline V gene has CDR1 SGDLS and CDR2 YYNGEE. V was pared by 6 bases and J by 5 bases, with 17 bases between. The CDR3 spans 15 residues. The CDR3 here is CASNRGEGSTGELFF. DNA for the CDR3: TGTGCCAGCAACAGAGGAGAGGGATCGACCGGGGAGCTGTTTTTT.

This clone was counted a few times. This chain connects TRBV7-2 to TRBJ2-2; D remains ambiguous. The germline V and J ends were trimmed by 1 base and 4 bases, with 10 bases remaining between them. Germline V gene lookup returns CDR1 SGHTA and CDR2 FQGNSA. The length of the CDR3 is 15 residues. CDR3 nucleotides: TGTGCCAGCAGCTTAGTCCATCTCGGCACCGGGGAGCTGTTTTTT. It is translated as CASSLVHLGTGELFF. The variable domain in full, completed from reference TRBV7-2 and TRBJ2-2, reads GAGVSQSPSNKVTEKGKDVELRCDPISGHTALYWYRQSLGQGLEFLIYFQGNSAPDKSGLPSDRFSAERTGGSVSTLTIQRTQQEDSAVYLCASSLVHLGTGELFFGEGSRLTVL.

V and J are TRBV7-2 and TRBJ2-5, with 7 bases lining up with TRBD2. CDR3 length: 17 residues. Germline-derived CDR1 and CDR2 are SGHTA and FQGNSA. J lost 5 bases, V lost 5 bases, and 17 bases had no gene match. DNA for the CDR3: TGTGCCAGCAGCCAACCAAGCCCGATCGGGGGGACGGAGACCCAGTACTTC. This translates into CASSQPSPIGGTETQYF.

The chain uses TRBV13 and TRBJ2-2, with 7 positions matching TRBD2. CDR3 size: 16 residues. V gave up 2 bases and J gave up 2 bases; unmatched junction bases: 5. CDR1 is PRHDT, CDR2 FYEKMQ, per germline (reference sequence). The CDR3 spells CASSLTSSGNTGELFF. In nucleotides, the CDR3 is TGTGCCAGCAGCTTAACTTCTAGCGGCAACACCGGGGAGCTGTTTTTT. Variable domain in full (rest from reference TRBV13 and TRBJ2-2): AAGVIQSPRHLIKEKRETATLKCYPIPRHDTVYWYQQGPGQDPQFLISFYEKMQSDKGSIPDRFSAQQFSDYHSELNMSSLELGDSALYFCASSLTSSGNTGELFFGEGSRLTVL.

The rearrangement uses TRBV3-1 (or the pseudogene TRBV3-2) and TRBJ1-1; the D is unclear. CDR3 size: 13 residues. V shed 0 bases and J shed 5 bases, with 7 bases lying between them. In germline, CDR1 is LGHDT, CDR2 YNNKEL (reference sequence). The CDR3 DNA follows: TGTGCCAGCAGCCAAGATCGGCAAACTGAAGCTTTCTTT. Translation: CASSQDRQTEAFF.

The genes are TRBV7-9 and TRBJ1-6, with unresolved D. The length of the CDR3 is 13 residues. V lost 5 bases and J lost 8, with 10 bases in between. Germline CDR1 SEHNR, CDR2 FQNEAQ (reference sequence). CDR3 sequence: CASSPREYSPLHF. In DNA form, the CDR3 reads TGTGCCAGCAGCCCGAGGGAGTATTCACCCCTCCACTTT.

The chain combines TRBV11-2 with TRBJ1-4, with 7 bases that match TRBD1. The CDR3 loop spans 15 amino acids. Germline assignment: CDR1 SGHAT and CDR2 FQNNGV. V lost 5 bases and J lost 7; bases outside the gene matches: 10. The CDR3 protein is CASSIDRARGEKLFF. Here the CDR3 DNA reads TGTGCCAGCAGCATCGACAGGGCTAGGGGTGAAAAACTGTTTTTT.

The chain recombines TRBV29-1 with TRBJ1-3, with 9 bases matching TRBD1. V lost 6 bases and J lost 0; bases outside the gene matches: 3. From germline, CDR1 is SQVTM and CDR2 ANQGSEA. The CDR3 is 14 amino acids. CDR3 sequence reads: CSVRTGDSGNTIYF. CDR3 in DNA: TGCAGCGTCAGGACAGGGGACTCTGGAAACACCATATATTTT.